Sequencing of this T cell receptor beta chain was carried out in a study of cytomegalovirus exposure and HLA in healthy donors. General study points: Later analysis identified a missense DCLRE1C variant that was linked to TCR beta V- and J-gene trimming.

Use of 60 Vbeta and 13 Jbeta primers characterized the PCR. TCRdb's copy holds only in-frame clones and misses some; the assay was immunoSEQ multiplex PCR. The data hold 210,000 or so clones, with over 60% observed a single time. V was trimmed by 4 bases and J by 0 bases, leaving 15 bases between them. The CDR3 loop spans 17 amino acids. Germline V gene data show CDR1 as LNHDA and CDR2 as SQIVND (reference sequence). Comments on this clone: Its cognate antigen is unknown.

The sequencing sample was made of PBMCs. The gene calls are TRBV19 and TRBJ1-4; TRBD1 might be the D (5 bases). The TCR was taken from a man between 18 and 35 years old in good health and CMV-seronegative. The CDR3 DNA reads TGTGCCAGTAGTAACCGGGACTCCTTTGCAACTAATGAAAAACTGTTTTTT. This sequence encodes CASSNRDSFATNEKLFF.